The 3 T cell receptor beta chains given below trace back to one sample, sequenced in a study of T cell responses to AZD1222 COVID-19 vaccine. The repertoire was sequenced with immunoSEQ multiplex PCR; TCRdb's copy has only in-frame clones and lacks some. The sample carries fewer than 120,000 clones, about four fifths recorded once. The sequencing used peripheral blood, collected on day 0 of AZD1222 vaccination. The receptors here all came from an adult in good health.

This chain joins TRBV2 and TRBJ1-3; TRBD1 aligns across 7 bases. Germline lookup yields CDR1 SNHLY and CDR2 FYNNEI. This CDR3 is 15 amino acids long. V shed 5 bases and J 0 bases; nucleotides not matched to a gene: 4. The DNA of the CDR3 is TGTGCCAGCAGTCAGGACAGGAGCTCTGGAAACACCATATATTTT. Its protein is CASSQDRSSGNTIYF.

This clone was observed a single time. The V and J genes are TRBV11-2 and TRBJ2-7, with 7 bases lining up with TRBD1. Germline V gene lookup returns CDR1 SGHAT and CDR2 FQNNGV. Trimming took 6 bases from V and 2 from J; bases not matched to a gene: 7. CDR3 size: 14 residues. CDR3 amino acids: CASRRKGGPYEQYF. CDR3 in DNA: TGTGCCAGCAGAAGAAAAGGGGGCCCCTACGAGCAGTACTTC. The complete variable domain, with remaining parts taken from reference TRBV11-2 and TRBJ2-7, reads EAGVAQSPRYKIIEKRQSVAFWCNPISGHATLYWYQQILGQGPKLLIQFQNNGVVDDSQLPKDRFSAERLKGVDSTLKIQPAKLEDSAVYLCASRRKGGPYEQYFGPGTRLTVT.

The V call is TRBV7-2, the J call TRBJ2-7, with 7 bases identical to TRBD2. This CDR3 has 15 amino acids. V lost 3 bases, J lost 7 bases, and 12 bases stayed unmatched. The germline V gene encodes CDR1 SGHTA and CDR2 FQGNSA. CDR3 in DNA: TGTGCCAGCAGCTTCGGCCCGGGCCCCGGGGGGGAGCAGTACTTC. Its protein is CASSFGPGPGGEQYF.